A selection of T cell receptor beta chains follows, all from one sample in a study of T cells in Graves' hyperthyroidism and ophthalmopathy. Via MiXCR, TCRdb re-called the multiplex PCR reads, giving one row per CDR3 protein. The table includes hundreds of thousands of distinct CDR3 sequences, 15% to 17% detected once. The sequencing sample was made of blood. Receptor source: a woman under 30 with Graves' hyperthyroidism. The CDR3 runs from the conserved cysteine through the conserved F or W. The order of the fields is V gene, clone size, D gene, J gene, CDR3 protein, CDR3 DNA. The D gene is left open where the match is weak. Size values are once, few and many counts, or a class for expanded clones, and some rows have none.

TRBV29-1	.	.	TRBJ2-1	CSVGTPLGSKFF	TGCAGCGTTGGGACCCCCTTGGGGAGTAAGTTCTTC
TRBV4-3	.	.	TRBJ1-6	CASSPRAAGSPLHF	TGCGCCAGCAGCCCCCGGGCTGCCGGCTCACCCCTCCACTTT
TRBV7-9	many	TRBD1	TRBJ1-1	CASSLYPEGANTEAFF	TGTGCCAGCAGCTTATACCCGGAGGGGGCGAACACTGAAGCTTTCTTT
TRBV7-9	many	.	TRBJ1-1	CASFSRGRKNTEAFF	TGTGCCAGCTTCAGCAGAGGACGGAAGAACACTGAAGCTTTCTTT
TRBV19	once	TRBD1	TRBJ2-4	CASSIWRPGQKNIQYF	TGTGCCAGTAGTATTTGGCGACCGGGACAGAAAAACATTCAGTACTTC
TRBV6-1	.	.	TRBJ2-7	CASSPPDNSYEQYF	TGTGCCAGCAGTCCTCCGGACAACTCCTACGAGCAGTACTTC
TRBV5-1	.	TRBD1	TRBJ1-2	CASGSTGNANYGYTF	TGCGCCAGCGGATCGACAGGGAACGCGAACTATGGCTACACCTTC
TRBV3-1	.	.	TRBJ1-5	CASSPGPARYQPQHF	TGTGCCAGCAGCCCTGGCCCGGCCCGCTATCAGCCCCAGCATTTT
TRBV20-1	.	TRBD2	TRBJ2-5	CSARGGGTSATQETQYF	TGCAGTGCTAGAGGGGGAGGGACTAGCGCCACACAAGAGACCCAGTACTTC
TRBV12-3/TRBV12-4	few	.	TRBJ1-2	CASSLGLAGYGYTF	TGTGCCAGCAGTTTAGGGCTCGCCGGGTATGGCTACACCTTC
TRBV12-3/TRBV12-4	.	.	TRBJ1-2	CASSLGGRLSYGYTF	TGTGCCAGCAGTTTGGGGGGGCGGCTTTCCTATGGCTACACCTTC
TRBV15	.	.	TRBJ1-2	CATSRVFRSDNYGYTF	TGTGCCACCAGCAGAGTATTCAGGAGCGATAACTATGGCTACACCTTC
TRBV29-1	.	.	TRBJ2-1	CSVSLRGRSYNEQFF	TGCAGCGTATCGCTTCGGGGCCGCTCCTACAATGAGCAGTTCTTC
TRBV6-1	many	TRBD2	TRBJ2-1	CASNSPTSGIISYNEQFF	TGTGCCAGCAATTCACCCACTAGCGGGATTATCTCCTACAATGAGCAGTTCTTC
TRBV20-1	few	.	TRBJ1-1	CSAISTWSEAFF	TGCAGTGCCATATCAACGTGGAGTGAAGCTTTCTTT
TRBV5-6	.	TRBD1	TRBJ1-3	CASSSGQGQGGNTIYF	TGTGCCAGCAGTTCTGGACAGGGACAGGGGGGAAACACCATATATTTT
TRBV6-1	.	.	TRBJ1-5	CASTPGPYSNQPQHF	TGTGCCAGCACTCCAGGACCGTATAGCAATCAGCCCCAGCATTTT
TRBV7-2	few	.	TRBJ1-5	CASSLYTGPIRLYSNQPQHF	TGTGCCAGCAGCTTATATACGGGGCCGATAAGATTGTATAGCAATCAGCCCCAGCATTTT
TRBV18	many	TRBD2	TRBJ2-5	CASSVKVEAGLAGTQYF	TGTGCCAGCTCAGTAAAGGTCGAAGCGGGACTCGCGGGGACCCAGTACTTC
TRBV27	many	TRBD2	TRBJ2-1	CASSFASGAAGSNNEQFF	TGTGCCAGCAGTTTTGCTAGCGGGGCCGCGGGGTCGAACAATGAGCAGTTCTTC
TRBV12-3/TRBV12-4	.	TRBD2	TRBJ2-7	CASSFTGGEQYF	TGTGCCAGCAGTTTCACGGGGGGCGAGCAGTACTTC
TRBV5-1	many	TRBD2	TRBJ2-3	CASSLEVSGRLSTDTQYF	TGCGCCAGCAGCTTGGAAGTTAGCGGGAGGCTGAGCACAGATACGCAGTATTTT
TRBV27	.	TRBD1	TRBJ1-4	CASSFLGQGTTERQLFF	TGTGCCAGCAGTTTCCTAGGACAGGGAACTACGGAACGACAACTGTTTTTT
TRBV7-8	many	TRBD1	TRBJ1-6	CASSFETGGSNSPLHF	TGTGCCAGCAGCTTCGAGACAGGGGGATCAAATTCACCCCTCCACTTT
TRBV3-1	many	.	TRBJ2-3	CASSQTKNTDTQYF	TGTGCCAGCAGCCAAACGAAGAACACAGATACGCAGTATTTT
TRBV7-9	few	.	TRBJ2-6	CASTPQGGANVLTF	TGTGCCAGCACCCCTCAAGGGGGGGCCAACGTCCTGACTTTC
TRBV9	.	TRBD1	TRBJ1-2	CASSVDPDRVFGYTF	TGTGCCAGCAGCGTAGACCCGGACAGGGTATTCGGCTACACCTTC
TRBV27	.	.	TRBJ1-2	CASFSYGEPNYGYTF	TGTGCCAGTTTTTCCTACGGGGAGCCTAACTATGGCTACACCTTC
TRBV7-6	many	.	TRBJ2-7	CASSLVGLGQYQIGEQYF	TGTGCCAGCAGCTTAGTCGGGTTAGGGCAGTATCAAATTGGCGAGCAGTACTTC
TRBV7-9	many	.	TRBJ2-1	CASSPSIAQGSYSYNEQFF	TGTGCCAGCAGCCCAAGCATAGCCCAGGGGTCCTACTCCTACAATGAGCAGTTCTTC
TRBV20-1	few	TRBD1	TRBJ1-5	CSAPLVPGQGTSNQPQHF	TGCAGTGCCCCCCTGGTCCCGGGACAGGGGACTAGCAATCAGCCCCAGCATTTT
TRBV4-1	.	.	TRBJ1-2	CASSPGLRRGYTF	TGCGCCAGCAGCCCCGGACTCCGTCGCGGCTACACCTTC
TRBV7-2	many	TRBD2	TRBJ2-7	CASSLSPMGRDYEQYF	TGTGCCAGCAGCTTATCGCCCATGGGGAGGGACTACGAGCAGTACTTC
TRBV29-1	many	.	TRBJ1-1	CSVAVYTEAFF	TGCAGCGTTGCGGTCTACACTGAAGCTTTCTTT
TRBV3-1	.	TRBD2	TRBJ2-2	CASSPYLAGGYGELFF	TGTGCCAGCAGCCCCTATCTAGCGGGAGGGTACGGGGAGCTGTTTTTT
TRBV4-1	.	.	TRBJ2-1	CASSQEWRVDEQFF	TGCGCCAGCAGCCAAGAGTGGCGGGTTGATGAGCAGTTCTTC
TRBV20-1	many	TRBD2	TRBJ2-1	CSALFLAVSYNEQFF	TGCAGTGCTCTGTTCCTAGCGGTCTCCTACAATGAGCAGTTCTTC
TRBV25-1	few	.	TRBJ2-7	CASSEYSRYEQYF	TGTGCCAGCAGTGAATATTCCCGCTACGAGCAGTACTTC
TRBV12-3/TRBV12-4	.	.	TRBJ1-5	CVSSRQGLNQPQHF	TGTGTCAGCAGTAGGCAGGGGCTAAATCAGCCCCAGCATTTT
TRBV20-1	.	.	TRBJ1-5	CSASQVSNQPQHF	TGCAGTGCTAGTCAGGTTAGCAATCAGCCCCAGCATTTT
TRBV20-1	few	.	TRBJ2-1	CSARVGLVYNEQFF	TGCAGTGCTAGAGTTGGTCTAGTCTACAATGAGCAGTTCTTC
TRBV12-3/TRBV12-4	.	TRBD1	TRBJ1-2	CASTNPGQSAYGYTF	TGTGCCAGCACTAACCCGGGACAGTCCGCATATGGCTACACCTTC
TRBV5-1	many	.	TRBJ2-7	CASTHEGSYEQYF	TGCGCCAGCACCCACGAAGGTTCCTACGAGCAGTACTTC
TRBV6-2/TRBV6-3	.	TRBD1	TRBJ1-5	CASSPTGQGNQPQHF	TGTGCCAGCAGTCCGACCGGACAGGGGAATCAGCCCCAGCATTTT
TRBV7-3	many	.	TRBJ2-7	CASSLLAGKGSYEQYF	TGTGCCAGCAGCTTATTGGCAGGGAAGGGATCCTACGAGCAGTACTTC
TRBV28	many	.	TRBJ1-2	CASRKNRRVNYGYTF	TGTGCCAGCAGAAAGAACCGCAGAGTTAACTATGGCTACACCTTC